This TCR beta chain was sequenced in a study of PD-1 blockade in mismatch repair-deficient tumors. This clone was found once. PCR or immunohistochemistry showed mismatch repair deficiency in every enrolled patient. The TCR-sequenced patients were three responders to pembrolizumab. Trimming took off 5 bases at V and 2 bases at J, with 12 bases between the two ends. Germline CDR1 reads MNHEY; CDR2 reads SMNVEV (reference sequence). This CDR3 has 14 amino acids. Produced via immunoSEQ multiplex PCR; TCRdb's table is partial and in-frame only. Among roughly 120,000 clones listed, 88% were seen once. The sample was peripheral blood, taken 70 to 73 weeks after starting pembrolizumab. The TCR sequence derives from an adult with mismatch repair-deficient cancer. The rearrangement uses TRBV27 and TRBJ1-2; no reliable D call. CDR3 residues: CASSLRAGNYGYTF. In DNA, the CDR3 is TGTGCCAGCAGTCTAAGAGCAGGAAACTATGGCTACACCTTC.